Detailed here is one TCR beta chain. The antigen is undetermined. This sample is part of a study of graft-versus-host responses after intestinal transplantation. Produced via immunoSEQ multiplex PCR; TCRdb's table is partial and in-frame only. The sample holds some 79,000 clones, less than 90% seen once. The CDR3 covers 11 residues. CDR1 and CDR2 (germline): SGHTA, FQGNSA. V was trimmed by 7 bases and J by 9 bases, leaving 10 bases between them. The sample in question was unstimulated CD4+ T cells sorted from spleen or lymph node cells, obtained before intestinal transplant. The receptor was isolated from a human donor who received an intestinal transplant. The J gene is TRBJ2-1, the V gene TRBV7-2, with D unresolved. The CDR3 sequence: CASTRKLEQFF. CDR3 DNA: TGTGCCAGCACCAGGAAGCTTGAGCAGTTCTTC.